The T cell receptor (beta chain) described here comes from a study of Graves' ophthalmopathy and Graves' hyperthyroidism. Amplification of TCR beta CDR3 regions used RNA transcripts. First-round RT-PCR employed HTBI primers, with a second-round multiplex PCR after it. TCRdb redid the calling of the multiplex PCR reads with MiXCR, one entry per CDR3 protein. The sample lists about 700,000 distinct CDR3 sequences, 40% seen once, with roughly 45% in the top ten. The CDR3 sequence is 17 residues long. Germline CDR1 and CDR2: SGHKS and YYEKEE (reference sequence). Between the trimmed V and J ends, which lost 0 bases and 5 bases, there was a span of 21 bases.

This TCR was sampled from an adult man with Graves' ophthalmopathy. The genes are TRBV5-5 and TRBJ2-7; tentative D call: TRBD1 (6 bases). Source material: peripheral blood. This CDR3 is CASSLGYETGTFNEQYF. The CDR3 bases are TGTGCCAGCAGCTTGGGTTACGAGACAGGAACTTTTAACGAGCAGTACTTC.